Listed here are 18 T cell receptor beta chains from one sample, sequenced in a study of T cells in localized non-small cell lung cancer. Produced via immunoSEQ multiplex PCR; TCRdb's table is partial and in-frame only. The sample includes tens of thousands of clones, 70% to 85% seen only once; the top ten take 1.3%. The input for sequencing was peripheral blood, taken before any cancer treatment. These receptors came from an older female donor with stage I lung adenocarcinoma.

The chain joins TRBV4-2 to TRBJ2-1; no firm D call. The CDR3 consists of 13 residues. The V end was cut by 3 bases, the J end by 7 bases, with 10 bases between. CDR1 and CDR2 (germline): LGHNA, YNFKEQ. CDR3 nucleotides: TGTGCCAGCAGCCAGAATAGAGGAAATGAGCAGTTCTTC. Protein: CASSQNRGNEQFF.

Remarks on this clone: A junction end diverges from the germline sequence, so it may reflect a read error. The V and J genes are TRBV6-1 and TRBJ2-7; 9 bases align to TRBD1. Per the germline V gene, CDR1 is MNHNS and CDR2 is SASEGT. This CDR3 has 15 amino acids. CDR3 loop: CAISGTGQGSYEQYF. The CDR3 DNA is TGTGCCATCAGTGGCACGGGACAGGGTTCCTACGAGCAGTACTTC.

DNA for the CDR3: TGTGCCAGCAGTCCGAGTGGAGGGGGTGGCATTCAGTACTTC. It translates to CASSPSGGGGIQYF. J is TRBJ2-4 and V is TRBV28; D might be TRBD1 or TRBD2, each matching 6 bases. Germline CDR1 reads MDHEN; CDR2 reads SYDVKM. V dropped 5 bases and J dropped 9 bases, with 17 bases sitting between them. This CDR3 spans 14 amino acids.

The chain joins TRBV6-1 to TRBJ2-1; TRBD2 matches 13 bases. The junction had 6 bases not matched to a gene; V was cut back by 4 bases and J by 6 bases. The CDR3 runs to 16 residues. CDR1 is MNHNS, CDR2 SASEGT, per germline. CDR3 coding DNA: TGTGCCAGCAGTGGCGGGACTAGCGGGAATGTCAATGAGCAGTTCTTC. Translated: CASSGGTSGNVNEQFF.

This chain connects TRBV7-3 to TRBJ2-1, with D tentatively TRBD1 or TRBD2 (5 bases each). This CDR3 comprises 14 residues. Germline CDR1 SGHTA, CDR2 FQGTGA. V lost 3 bases and J 6 bases, leaving 12 bases between the germline ends. For the CDR3, the DNA is TGTGCCAGCAGCTTTGGGGGTGGTGGCAATGAGCAGTTCTTC. Amino acids: CASSFGGGGNEQFF.

J is TRBJ2-7 and V is TRBV23-1; D perhaps matches TRBD2 (6 bases). TRBV23-1 is reported as an ORF; its role is uncertain. CDR3 length: 14 residues. Trimming removed 3 bases at V and 6 bases at J, with 15 bases between. The CDR3 nucleotides read TGCGCCAGCAGTCACGGGGGTACGAGGCCCGAGCAGTACTTC. This translates into CASSHGGTRPEQYF.

The chain combines TRBV5-5 with TRBJ2-3; D gene unclear. V was pared by 0 bases and J by 6 bases, with 8 bases between. In germline, CDR1 is SGHKS, CDR2 YYEKEE (reference sequence). This CDR3 contains 13 residues. In DNA form, the CDR3 reads TGTGCCAGCAGCTTGGGGGTACGGGATACGCAGTATTTT. Translation gives CASSLGVRDTQYF.

CDR3 sequence (DNA): TGTGCCAGCAGCTTATCCGGACAGGGGGGTAATTCACCCCTCCACTTT. Protein: CASSLSGQGGNSPLHF. The genes are TRBV7-8 and TRBJ1-6, with 10 bases matching TRBD1. This CDR3 has 16 amino acids. Germline lookup yields CDR1 SGHVS and CDR2 FQNEAQ. V dropped 2 bases and J dropped 6; count of bases not matched to a gene: 4.

The V and J genes are TRBV6-6 and TRBJ2-7; unclear D gene. The V and J ends lost 7 bases and 5 bases respectively, with 9 bases between them. The CDR3 length is 11 residues. Germline CDR1 is MNHNY and CDR2 is SVGAGI (reference sequence). CDR3 sequence reads: CASTRKDEQYF. The CDR3 bases are TGTGCCAGCACCCGAAAGGACGAGCAGTACTTC.

The CDR3, as DNA: TGTGCCAGCAGCCCCCGACAGGGAAGGGCTAATGAAAAACTGTTTTTT. It translates to CASSPRQGRANEKLFF. The rearrangement links TRBV9 to TRBJ1-4; 7 bases are a match to TRBD1. Germline V gene sequence: CDR1 SGDLS, CDR2 YYNGEE. The CDR3 consists of 16 residues. Trimming removed 4 bases from V and 3 bases from J; junction bases left unmatched: 9. The whole variable domain, remainder taken from reference TRBV9 and TRBJ1-4, is DSGVTQTPKHLITATGQRVTLRCSPRSGDLSVYWYQQSLDQGLQFLIQYYNGEERAKGNILERFSAQQFPDLHSELNLSSLELGDSALYFCASSPRQGRANEKLFFGSGTQLSVL.

The rearrangement uses TRBV9 and TRBJ2-3; 13 bases line up with TRBD2. After removal of 4 bases from V and 2 bases from J, the junction contained 16 bases not matched to a gene. CDR1 and CDR2 from the germline V gene are SGDLS and YYNGEE. The length of the CDR3 is 20 residues. The CDR3 DNA follows: TGTGCCAGCAGCCCAAAAGGGACTAGCGGGGACCCCTATATCACAGATACGCAGTATTTT. Residues: CASSPKGTSGDPYITDTQYF.

This clone was detected only once. This sequence joins TRBV28 and TRBJ1-3, with 9 positions matching TRBD1. The trim removed 6 bases at V and 8 bases at J, leaving 8 bases unmatched. CDR1 and CDR2 (germline): MDHEN, SYDVKM. The CDR3 covers 14 residues. The CDR3 sequence: CASRYYRGPDTIYF. Here the CDR3 DNA reads TGTGCCAGCAGGTACTACAGGGGGCCGGACACCATATATTTT.

This clone has just one count. The V and J genes are TRBV7-2 and TRBJ2-1, with 9 bases lining up with TRBD1. The V gene's germline CDR1 is SGHTA and CDR2 FQGNSA. CDR3 length: 15 residues. The trim removed 5 bases at V and 0 bases at J, leaving 2 bases unmatched. DNA for the CDR3: TGTGCCAGCAGCCCGGGACAGGGCTCCTACAATGAGCAGTTCTTC. Protein: CASSPGQGSYNEQFF.

V gene TRBV7-2 combines with J gene TRBJ2-1; 10 bases line up with TRBD2. The CDR3 has 15 amino acids. Looked up from germline, CDR1 is SGHTA and CDR2 is FQGNSA. V lost 5 bases to trimming and J lost 6 bases; unmatched junction nucleotides: 7. Written as DNA, the CDR3 is TGTGCCAGCAGCACCGGGACTAGCGCCTTCAATGAGCAGTTCTTC. This sequence encodes CASSTGTSAFNEQFF.

V usage is TRBV11-1 and J usage is TRBJ2-3; 11 bases match TRBD1. The germline V gene has CDR1 SGHAT and CDR2 FQDESV (reference sequence). The CDR3 totals 14 residues. The trim removed 7 bases at V and 6 bases at J, leaving 6 bases unmatched. The CDR3 region has the DNA TGTGCCAGCACCCGGACAGGGGGCATGGATACGCAGTATTTT. This codes for CASTRTGGMDTQYF. The complete variable domain, with remaining parts taken from reference TRBV11-1 and TRBJ2-3, reads EAEVAQSPRYKITEKSQAVAFWCDPISGHATLYWYRQILGQGPELLVQFQDESVVDDSQLPKDRFSAERLKGVDSTLKIQPAELGDSAMYLCASTRTGGMDTQYFGPGTRLTVL.

This chain uses TRBV10-3 with TRBJ2-5; D unclear. The CDR3 has 13 residues. V lost 6 bases and J 1 base, leaving 9 bases between the germline ends. The V gene's germline CDR1 is ENHRY and CDR2 SYGVKD. The CDR3 loop is CAISTTPQETQYF. CDR3 DNA sequence: TGTGCCATCAGCACTACACCCCAAGAGACCCAGTACTTC.

The chain has TRBV12-5 and TRBJ1-1; D possibly corresponds to TRBD1 (5 bases). CDR3 length equals 18 residues. V dropped 0 bases and J dropped 1 base, with 18 bases sitting between them. Germline CDR1 reads LGHNT; CDR2 reads FRNRAP. CDR3 in DNA: TGTGCTAGTGGTTTGGTACTTTTCCAGGGATTAACGAACACTGAAGCTTTCTTT. Translation: CASGLVLFQGLTNTEAFF.

The chain combines TRBV7-9 with TRBJ2-7; 10 bases agree with TRBD1. There are 14 residues in the CDR3. Trimming took 3 bases from V and 6 from J; bases not matched to a gene: 5. Looked up from germline, CDR1 is SEHNR and CDR2 is FQNEAQ (reference sequence). CDR3 nucleotide sequence: TGTGCCAGCAGCTTCTGGGACAGGGGTCCCGAGCAGTACTTC. Residues: CASSFWDRGPEQYF.